This TCR beta chain derives from a study of CD8+ T cells in alopecia areata. General study points: Tofacitinib significantly lowered scalp clonality and expanded CD8+ clones among the top 100. Many expanded lesional clones persisted during tofacitinib (in both scalp and blood).

The germline CDR1 and CDR2 sequences are SGHTA and FQGNSA. The CDR3 loop spans 11 amino acids. The V end was cut by 4 bases, the J end by 3 bases, with 4 bases between. cDNA prepared by RNA extraction and subsequent reverse transcription served as the template for sequencing. Method: immunoSEQ multiplex PCR; TCRdb's copy keeps in-frame clones and lacks some. The sample contains around 120,000 clones, 53% of which appear only once. Treatment given: oral pan-JAK inhibitor, 5-10 mg twice daily. In regard to this clone: Its matching antigen is unknown.

The receptor comes from a human donor with alopecia areata. The chain uses TRBV7-2 and TRBJ2-7; D ambiguous. The sample consisted of CD4+ T cells sorted from blood, taken at week 4, from a patient treated with tofacitinib. The CDR3 DNA is TGTGCCAGCAGCTACTACTACGAGCAGTACTTC. Its protein product is CASSYYYEQYF.